The present TCR beta chain was sequenced within a study of T cell changes during pregnancy in multiple sclerosis. Germline V gene sequence: CDR1 MNHEY, CDR2 SVGAGI. CDR3 size: 13 residues. Trimming took off 7 bases at V and 1 base at J, with 10 bases between the two ends. Libraries were prepared by immunoSEQ multiplex PCR; TCRdb keeps only in-frame clonotypes and omits some of them. The repertoire holds approximately 50,000 clones, with about 94% as singletons. This clone was observed at least ten times. The sequence was obtained from a female donor with multiple sclerosis, enrolled in a pregnancy study. The chain carries TRBV6-5 and TRBJ1-1; D gene ambiguous. The sequenced sample was CD4+ T cells from peripheral blood mononuclear cells, obtained after pregnancy. The CDR3, as DNA: TGTGCCAGCACCGCTAGTGGGAACACTGAAGCTTTCTTT. As protein: CASTASGNTEAFF.